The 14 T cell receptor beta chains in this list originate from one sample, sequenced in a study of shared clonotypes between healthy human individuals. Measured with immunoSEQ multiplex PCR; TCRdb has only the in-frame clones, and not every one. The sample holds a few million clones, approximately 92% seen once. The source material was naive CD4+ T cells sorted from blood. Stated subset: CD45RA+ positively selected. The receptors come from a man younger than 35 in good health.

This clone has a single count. The CDR3 is CASSSQREVQYF. The CDR3 region has the DNA TGTGCCAGCAGCTCCCAGCGGGAGGTGCAGTACTTC. The V gene is TRBV11-2, the J gene TRBJ2-7, with 9 bases aligning to TRBD2. Germline assignment: CDR1 SGHAT and CDR2 FQNNGV. J lost 9 bases, V lost 4 bases, and 4 bases had no gene match. CDR3 length: 12 residues.

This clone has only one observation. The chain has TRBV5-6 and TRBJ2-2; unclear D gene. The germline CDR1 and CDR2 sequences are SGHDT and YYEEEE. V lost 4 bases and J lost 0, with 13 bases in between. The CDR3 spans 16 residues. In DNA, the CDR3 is TGTGCCAGCAGCCCGTGGCAGAGACCGAACACCGGGGAGCTGTTTTTT. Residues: CASSPWQRPNTGELFF.

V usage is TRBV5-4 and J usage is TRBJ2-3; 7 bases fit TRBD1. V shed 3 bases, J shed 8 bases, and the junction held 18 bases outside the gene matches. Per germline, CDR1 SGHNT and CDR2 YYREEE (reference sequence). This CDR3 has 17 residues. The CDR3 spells CASSSGTDRSSTGTQYF. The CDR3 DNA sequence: TGTGCCAGCAGCTCGGGAACGGACAGGTCCAGCACCGGTACGCAGTATTTT.

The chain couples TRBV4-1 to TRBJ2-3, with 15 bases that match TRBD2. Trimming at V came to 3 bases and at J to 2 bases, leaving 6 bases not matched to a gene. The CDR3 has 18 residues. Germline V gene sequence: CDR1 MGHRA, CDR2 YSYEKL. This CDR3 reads CASSHLGLAGGDTDTQYF. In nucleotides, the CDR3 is TGCGCCAGCAGCCATCTCGGACTAGCGGGGGGGGACACAGATACGCAGTATTTT.

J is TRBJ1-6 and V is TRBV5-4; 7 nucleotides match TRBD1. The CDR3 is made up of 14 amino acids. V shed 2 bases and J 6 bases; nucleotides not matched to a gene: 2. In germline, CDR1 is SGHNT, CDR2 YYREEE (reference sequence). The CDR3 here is CASSFPGGNSPLHF. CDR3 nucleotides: TGTGCCAGCAGCTTCCCAGGGGGTAATTCACCCCTCCACTTT.

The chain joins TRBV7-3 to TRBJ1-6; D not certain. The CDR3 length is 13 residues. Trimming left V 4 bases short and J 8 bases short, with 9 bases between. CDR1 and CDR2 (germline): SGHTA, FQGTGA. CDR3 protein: CASSSYRYSPLHF. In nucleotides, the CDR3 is TGTGCCAGCAGCTCCTACCGGTATTCACCCCTCCACTTT.

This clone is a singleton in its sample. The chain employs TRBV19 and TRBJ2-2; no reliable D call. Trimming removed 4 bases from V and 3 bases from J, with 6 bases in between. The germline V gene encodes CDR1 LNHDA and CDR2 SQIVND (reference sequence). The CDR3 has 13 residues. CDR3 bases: TGTGCCAGTAGTAACAGAGACACCGGGGAGCTGTTTTTT. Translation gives CASSNRDTGELFF.

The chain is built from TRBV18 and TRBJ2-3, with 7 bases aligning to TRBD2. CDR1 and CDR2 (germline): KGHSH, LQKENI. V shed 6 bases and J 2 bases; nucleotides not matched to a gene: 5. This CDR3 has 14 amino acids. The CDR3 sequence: CASSASGPTDTQYF. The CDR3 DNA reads TGTGCCAGCTCTGCTAGCGGACCCACAGATACGCAGTATTTT.

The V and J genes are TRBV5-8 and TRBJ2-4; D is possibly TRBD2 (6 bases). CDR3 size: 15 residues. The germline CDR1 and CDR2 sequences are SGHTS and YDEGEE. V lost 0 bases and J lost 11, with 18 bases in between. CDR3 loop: CASSLDSGPKAVQYF. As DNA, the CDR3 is TGTGCCAGCAGCTTGGATAGCGGTCCGAAGGCCGTTCAGTACTTC.

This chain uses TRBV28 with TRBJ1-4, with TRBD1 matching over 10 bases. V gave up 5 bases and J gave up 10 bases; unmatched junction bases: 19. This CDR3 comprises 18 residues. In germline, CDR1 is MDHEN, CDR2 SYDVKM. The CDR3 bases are TGTGCCAGCAGTACTATCGGCCGGACAGGGGGGACCTATAGAAAACTGTTTTTT. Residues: CASSTIGRTGGTYRKLFF.

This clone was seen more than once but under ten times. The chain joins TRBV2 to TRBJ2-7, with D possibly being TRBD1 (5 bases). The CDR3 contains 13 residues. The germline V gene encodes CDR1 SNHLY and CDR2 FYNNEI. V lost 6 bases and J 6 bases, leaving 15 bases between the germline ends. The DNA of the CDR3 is TGTGCCAGCAGCGAACGCTGGGGCCGCGAGCAGTACTTC. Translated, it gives CASSERWGREQYF. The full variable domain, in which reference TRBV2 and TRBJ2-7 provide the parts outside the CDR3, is EPEVTQTPSHQVTQMGQEVILRCVPISNHLYFYWYRQILGQKVEFLVSFYNNEISEKSEIFDDQFSVERPDGSNFTLKIRSTKLEDSAMYFCASSERWGREQYFGPGTRLTVT.

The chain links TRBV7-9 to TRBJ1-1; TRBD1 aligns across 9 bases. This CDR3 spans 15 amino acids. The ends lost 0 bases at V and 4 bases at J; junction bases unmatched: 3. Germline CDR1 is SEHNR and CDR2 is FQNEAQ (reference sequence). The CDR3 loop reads CASSLAGTGTTEAFF. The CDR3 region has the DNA TGTGCCAGCAGCTTAGCCGGGACAGGGACCACTGAAGCTTTCTTT.

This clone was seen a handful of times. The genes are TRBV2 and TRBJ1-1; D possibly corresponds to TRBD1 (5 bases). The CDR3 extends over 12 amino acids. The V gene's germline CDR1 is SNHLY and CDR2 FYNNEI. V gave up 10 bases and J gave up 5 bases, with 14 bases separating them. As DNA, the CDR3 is TGTGCCATCATCTCCGGGGGGACTGAAGCTTTCTTT. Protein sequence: CAIISGGTEAFF.

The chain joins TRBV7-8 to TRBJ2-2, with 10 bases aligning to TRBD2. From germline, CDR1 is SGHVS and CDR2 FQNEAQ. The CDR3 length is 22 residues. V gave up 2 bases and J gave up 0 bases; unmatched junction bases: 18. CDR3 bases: TGTGCCAGCAGCTTATCCCCTAGCGGGGGAACGACACTTTTGCCGAACACCGGGGAGCTGTTTTTT. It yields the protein CASSLSPSGGTTLLPNTGELFF.